This T cell receptor beta chain was sequenced during a study of cytomegalovirus exposure and HLA in healthy donors (dated 2017 in TCRdb). General notes on the study: An earlier analysis of some 600 of the donors reported approximately 260 Gb of sequence data and 95 million to 120 million unique TCR beta sequences obtained from about 170 million T cells. Approximately 310 gigabases of sequencing data and 70 million to 85 million unique TCR sequences were included in an early release covering roughly 700 HLA-typed donors. Of the approximately 400 genotyped donors, roughly 85% fell in the genetic ancestry cluster associated with self-reported Caucasian donors. The study was designed to test whether signatures of past pathogen exposure could be identified by cataloging public T cell receptors. The T cell repertoires of under 750 subjects were profiled by immunosequencing and related to cytomegalovirus serostatus. Besides the first cohort of more than 650 subjects, a separate validation cohort made up of 120 different subjects was used. To predict cytomegalovirus infection status, the study combined high-throughput TCR immunosequencing, statistical association of individual TCRs with disease status, and machine learning. A later analysis re-analyzed previously published TCR beta repertoires from roughly 630 donors and added high-resolution HLA genotyping to study TCR occurrence patterns. Rather than drawing on any new phenotypic data, the later analysis identified candidate immune exposures from TCR beta sequences and the way those sequences occurred across donors. In an earlier analysis of 550 to 700 of the donors, high-throughput TCR beta sequencing was used to judge whether each TCR beta V gene segment behaved as functional or pseudogenic. Alongside the repertoire data, information on donor age, sex, ethnicity and CMV serostatus was compiled. In a later genetic analysis, genome-wide SNP genotypes for about three fifths of the 666 donors were used, and that subset was treated as a discovery cohort. Every repertoire in the discovery cohort had been generated on one and the same sequencing platform. Class I and class II HLA loci were covered by the typing at four-digit resolution. The number of donors typed differed by locus, with about 629-640 for A, B, C, DRB1 and DQB1, around 560 for DQA1, 600 to 610 for DPA1, and around 450 for DPB1. Because of strong linkage in the cohort, roughly five DR-DQ haplotypes were treated as single units for association and clustering. On average, around 230,000 unique TCR beta nucleotide sequences were sequenced per donor among more than 350 genotyped donors of the cohort, with around 19% of those sequences being non-productive. Study-wide findings and limitations: A later analysis found that most CMV-associated TCR beta chains appeared HLA-restricted, with HLA associations seemingly driven largely by CMV exposure. The earlier analysis of 587 of the donors excluded fewer than 20 rarely observed V segments, including chromosome 9 orphons, because counts were too low. HLA typing was unavailable for some donors at each locus, so association tests used only the typed subset. The 87-base-pair reads could not distinguish some IMGT-functional V segments, including TRBV6-2 and TRBV6-3, so those segments were excluded. Immune exposure information for the cohort was limited to CMV serostatus. Assigning TCR associations to individual alleles was difficult when HLA alleles, especially DR and DQ, strongly co-occurred. In both the original and validation cohorts, the classifier was reported to diagnose cytomegalovirus status with high specificity and sensitivity. In vitro tests confirmed that three of the cytomegalovirus-associated TCR beta chains recognize cytomegalovirus antigens. In a later genetic analysis, a missense DCLRE1C variant was associated with V-gene and J-gene trimming of TCR beta chains, and the association was replicated in an independent cohort. In a later analysis, some 17,000 TCR beta sequences were associated with specific HLA alleles at a false discovery rate of 0.05. A later analysis reported that several top co-occurrence clusters appeared linked to parvovirus B19, influenza, CMV and Epstein-Barr virus. A further reported finding was that TCR beta sequences accurately predicted the HLA-A and HLA-B alleles for most subjects in the first cohort. In a later analysis, HLA-associated TCR beta chains showed more clonal expansion and lower generation probabilities than non-associated chains that were equally common. Broadly in line with IMGT annotations, most TCR beta V segments showed up in productive rearrangements about 90% or about 30% of the time in an earlier analysis of 450 to 600 of the donors. A later genetic analysis reported fewer N-insertions in productive TCRs among donors in an Asian-associated ancestry cluster than the roughly 620-donor mean. Linkage disequilibrium might explain the correlated functional status among segregating V segments, but an unknown experimental factor could not be ruled out. A cluster of highly shared sequence variants was judged likely to be a technical artifact of the sequencing pipeline. Presence/absence analyses assumed roughly uniform sequencing depth across donors, an assumption that may not hold. Across donors, most TCR sequences were observed very rarely, whereas some public TCRs were present in many individuals. Only TCR beta chains were sequenced in this cohort, and the absence of alpha or paired-chain data limited detectable features. The study listed 164 TCR beta chains as associated with cytomegalovirus. The authors suggested that the approach could potentially be extended to other disease states and immunological phenotypes. In a later analysis, TCR association rates were found to vary across HLA loci, with the most associated TCRs seen for DRB1 alleles and the fewest for HLA-C alleles.

Concerning this clone: Its antigen has not been determined. Within one base of it there is no much larger clone, and no base qualities were kept.

The trim is 5 bases for V and 0 bases for J, with a gap of 10 bases between the germline ends. Counted from cysteine to phenylalanine, this CDR3 has 14 amino acids. Only the CDR3 DNA is retained, 42 bases long and in frame from the first base. CDR1 and CDR2, looked up from the germline V gene, are SGHTA and FQGTGA. Preparation of the library involved the immunoSEQ multiplex PCR assay. For the multiplex PCR, a mixture combining 60 forward primers for TCR Vbeta segments and 13 reverse primers for TCR Jbeta segments was used. A multiplex PCR assay on genomic DNA amplified the CDR3 region of rearranged TCR beta genes. Amplified TCR beta libraries were sequenced as 87-base-pair reads on the Illumina HiSeq System. The authors' analysis ran thus. A later analysis counted about 76 million unique TCR beta chains across the 690 or so repertoires, and approximately 11 million of these chains were shared by at least two donors. Raw reads were error-corrected and collapsed into unique sequences with a nearest-neighbor algorithm that merged closely related sequences to remove PCR and sequencing errors. To assign V, D and J gene segments, CDR3 sequences were aligned to IMGT reference sequences. For a sequence to be retained, at least a six-nucleotide match to both a V gene segment and a J gene segment was required. Rearrangements were classified as productive when the CDR3 lacked stop codons and remained in frame with V and J, and all other rearrangements were classified as non-productive. CDR3 was defined according to IMGT convention as the region running from the second conserved V-encoded cysteine to the conserved J-encoded phenylalanine. In an earlier analysis of 550 to 650 of the donors, sequences lacking an unambiguous match to a single V gene segment were excluded. In an earlier analysis of a few hundred of the donors, a V segment was called functional when productive rearrangements were above 56.7%, and segregating when the standard deviation between donors exceeded 5%. A statistical classification framework was developed to diagnose cytomegalovirus status using the catalog of TCR beta chain sequences. V and J gene assignment, in a later analysis, came from comparing TCR nucleotide sequences with IMGT/GENE-DB human TR gene sequences. A later analysis assigned CDR3 sequences and most-parsimonious VDJ recombination scenarios with the TCRdist pipeline. In a later analysis, each TCR beta chain was defined by its CDR3 amino acid sequence together with its V-gene family, and reads lacking a unique V-gene family were excluded. A later analysis removed 500 to 600 highly shared, low-generation-probability nucleotide sequences to deal with suspected cross-contamination and a sequencing artifact. A later analysis calculated a clonal expansion index for each public chain from normalized within-repertoire ranks of inferred template counts. A later analysis computed generation probabilities with a VDJ recombination model fitted to out-of-frame rearrangements, and checked the results against IGoR. Hypergeometric tests were used in a later analysis to score TCR-TCR, TCR-HLA and TCR-CMV co-occurrence, with a repertoire-size bias correction applied to the TCR pairs. In a later analysis, false discovery rates were estimated by permuting HLA or CMV assignments 20 times. In a later analysis, co-occurring TCRs were grouped using DBSCAN, and TCRdist sequence similarity was added for clustering within HLA-allele-positive subsets. Co-occurrence clustering excluded repertoires with fewer than 30,000 or more than 120,000 public chains, plus five with anomalous nucleotide sharing. Here the immuneACCESS table is served through TCRdb, limited to in-frame sequences with V and J called. Missing clones are a known gap in these copies; in checked studies unresolved V genes cover under half, and the rest lacks a known reason. V and J calls and clone size come straight from that table; D and trimming were deduced from the DNA. This sample gives 150,000 to 200,000 clones in total; around 90% of them show up just once. The ten largest make up approximately 1.5% of the sample.

The cohort comprised around 690 healthy bone marrow donors. Cohort members were all nominally healthy when sampled, although unrecorded immune exposures were likely present. The donor tested CMV seronegative and was one of the 352 seronegative cohort members. Every donor gave a peripheral blood sample, and the peripheral blood mononuclear cells from that sample were used for TCR beta sequencing. The Qiagen DNeasy Blood Extraction Kit was used to extract genomic DNA from the blood cell samples. The specimen was PBMCs. This TCR derives from a woman aged 18-30 years in good health and CMV-seronegative. The chain uses TRBV7-3 and TRBJ2-5, and the D gene may be TRBD2, 5 bases matching. The DNA is as follows: TGTGCCAGCAGCCTTGGAGGAAACCAAGAGACCCAGTACTTC. Its protein product is CASSLGGNQETQYF.